This TCR beta chain was observed in a study of control samples from healthy donors and cancer patients. Using immunoSEQ multiplex PCR, the repertoire was profiled, and TCRdb retains in-frame clones only, with some absent. This table lists approximately 190,000 clones. CDR3 length: 13 residues. From germline, CDR1 is MNHEY and CDR2 SVGAGI. The junction had 3 bases not matched to a gene; V was cut back by 6 bases and J by 2 bases. Sequences were obtained from blood. The chain links TRBV6-5 to TRBJ1-1; 7 bases align to TRBD1. The receptor's source is a young woman in good health. The CDR3 DNA reads as TGTGCCAGCAGGTGGACAGGCAACACTGAAGCTTTCTTT. Amino acid sequence: CASRWTGNTEAFF.